This record looks at one T cell receptor beta chain sequence and its context. Losses at the gene ends were 4 bases for V and 0 bases for J; bases not matched to a gene: 8. Germline V lookup: CDR1 SGHDT, CDR2 YYEEEE. There are 18 residues in the CDR3. These data belong to a study of blood T cell repertoires in COVID-19. Whole-study context: The United States, Italy and Spain provided the acute and convalescent COVID-19 samples. PBMCs, B-cell-depleted T cells, or T cells provided the cDNA or gDNA that made up the material.

In the authors' workflow: Using reference gene primer amplification, nucleated cell counts were estimated. Using immunoSEQ multiplex PCR, the repertoire was profiled, and TCRdb retains in-frame clones only, with some absent. V and J calls and clone size are copied from that table; D and trimming were computed from the DNA. Here the sample spans 10,000 to 15,000 clones, roughly 80% being singletons. Source material: peripheral blood. The sequence was obtained from a man at least 80 years old with acute or convalescent COVID-19. The chain combines TRBV5-6 with TRBJ2-3; TRBD2 matches 13 bases. CDR3 residues: CASSVETSGGTSTDTQYF. The CDR3 DNA reads TGTGCCAGCAGCGTCGAGACTAGCGGGGGGACTAGCACAGATACGCAGTATTTT.